Presented here are 8 T cell receptor beta chains from one specimen sequenced in a study of Ad26.COV2.S vaccination and SARS-CoV-2 variants. Using immunoSEQ multiplex PCR, the repertoire was profiled, and TCRdb retains in-frame clones only, with some absent. The sample consists of around 300,000 clones, roughly 90% of them appearing once. Treatment of the sample: roughly 20 received Ad26.COV2.S at low or high dose, single or two shots; 5 received placebo; per-sample allocation not given. Sampling happened 63 days after the first vaccine or placebo injection. Source: peripheral blood, taken in a trial of Ad26.COV2.S vaccine versus placebo. These receptors originate from a person aged 18-65 years who received the Ad26.COV2.S COVID-19 vaccine or a placebo.

The genes are TRBV3-1 (or the pseudogene TRBV3-2) and TRBJ2-2; 11 bases are shared with TRBD1. Unmatched junction bases numbered 14, after V lost 4 bases and J lost 4 bases. CDR1 LGHDT and CDR2 YNNKEL come from the germline V gene (reference sequence). The CDR3 totals 19 residues. This chain's CDR3 is CASSRRLGQGDLGTGELFF. Written as DNA, the CDR3 is TGTGCCAGCAGCCGGCGCCTGGGACAGGGGGATTTGGGCACCGGGGAGCTGTTTTTT.

This clone was detected only once. The chain is built from TRBV5-1 and TRBJ2-1; D ambiguous. With 0 bases removed from V and 0 bases from J, the gap between germline ends came to 10 bases. The CDR3 has 16 residues. CDR1 and CDR2 (germline): SGHRS, YFSETQ. The CDR3 region is CASSLGAVSSYNEQFF. CDR3 bases: TGCGCCAGCAGCTTGGGCGCAGTAAGCTCCTACAATGAGCAGTTCTTC.

Details on this clone: Within the sample, other DNA sequences also encode this same CDR3. The genes are TRBV3-1 (or the pseudogene TRBV3-2) and TRBJ1-5, with a weak D call TRBD1 (5 bases). Germline CDR1 reads LGHDT; CDR2 reads YNNKEL (reference sequence). Deletions cut 2 bases from V and 4 bases from J, with 9 bases between. The CDR3 sequence is 14 residues long. The CDR3 loop is CASSQQGKNQPQHF. CDR3 sequence (DNA): TGTGCCAGCAGCCAACAGGGTAAGAATCAGCCCCAGCATTTT.

The chain employs TRBV5-1 and TRBJ1-4; D is possibly TRBD1 (5 bases). Trimming cost V 3 bases and J 3 bases, with 15 bases left between them. The CDR3 length is 16 residues. CDR1 is SGHRS, CDR2 YFSETQ, per germline. The CDR3 DNA reads as TGCGCCAGCAGCTACGGCGGGGCGAACCCTAATGAAAAACTGTTTTTT. The encoded protein is CASSYGGANPNEKLFF.

The chain is built from TRBV18 and TRBJ2-1; 9 bases are shared with TRBD1. CDR1 is KGHSH and CDR2 is LQKENI in the germline V gene. J gave up 2 bases and V 3 bases, and 5 bases lay outside the gene matches. The CDR3 runs 16 residues. CDR3 in amino acids: CASSPDRGLAYNEQFF. CDR3 in DNA: TGTGCCAGCTCACCGGACAGGGGATTGGCCTACAATGAGCAGTTCTTC.

In DNA form, the CDR3 reads TGTGCCTGGAGCGGGACCGACGCGAACACCGGGGAGCTGTTTTTT. Amino acid sequence: CAWSGTDANTGELFF. The chain uses TRBV30 and TRBJ2-2; possibly TRBD1 or TRBD2 for D (5 bases each). The CDR3 covers 15 residues. Germline V gene data show CDR1 as GTSNPN and CDR2 as SVGIG (reference sequence). V was shortened by 3 bases and J by 0 bases, with 11 bases between the two germline ends. Looking up the rest from reference TRBV30 and TRBJ2-2 gives the full variable domain: SQTIHQWPATLVQPVGSPLSLECTVEGTSNPNLYWYRQAAGRGLQLLFYSVGIGQISSEVPQNLSASRPQDRQFILSSKKLLLSDSGFYLCAWSGTDANTGELFFGEGSRLTVL.

The chain carries TRBV7-9 and TRBJ1-2; 7 bases match TRBD1. V shed 5 bases, J shed 0 bases, and the junction held 3 bases outside the gene matches. The CDR3 covers 14 residues. Germline CDR1 and CDR2: SEHNR and FQNEAQ (reference sequence). The CDR3 is CASSQGQPNYGYTF. DNA of the CDR3: TGTGCCAGCAGCCAGGGACAGCCTAACTATGGCTACACCTTC.

This chain uses TRBV6-6 with TRBJ1-5, with D hard to call. Trimming removed 2 bases from V and 0 bases from J, with 5 bases in between. Per the germline V gene, CDR1 is MNHNY and CDR2 is SVGAGI (reference sequence). The CDR3 loop spans 14 amino acids. As DNA, the CDR3 is TGTGCCAGCAGTTACGAGGGTAGCAATCAGCCCCAGCATTTT. It is translated as CASSYEGSNQPQHF.